This TCR beta chain was sequenced in a study of cytomegalovirus exposure and HLA in healthy donors. Regarding the study as a whole: Available immune exposure information covered CMV serostatus only. In a later analysis, TCR beta V- and J-gene trimming showed a link to a missense DCLRE1C variant.

Concerning this clone itself: The antigen remains undetermined.

13 Jbeta primers and 60 Vbeta primers were used for the PCR. How the authors handled the data: In a later analysis, 75 million to 85 million unique TCR beta chains included roughly 11 million shared by two or more donors. The protocol was immunoSEQ multiplex PCR, while the TCRdb copy is restricted to in-frame clones and leaves out a portion. Clone size and the V and J calls come from that table; the DNA yielded D and trimming. The listing contains about 150,000 clones. Sequenced material: PBMCs. This sequence was found in a woman aged 45-65 years in good health and CMV-seronegative.

The CDR3, as DNA: TGTGCCAGCAGCCTACAGGGGGCGGGCAGCTACGAGCAGTACTTC. It is translated as CASSLQGAGSYEQYF. The chain is built from TRBV14 and TRBJ2-7, with TRBD1 matching over 9 bases. The CDR3 has 15 residues. V lost 4 bases and J lost 3; bases outside the gene matches: 7. In germline, CDR1 is SGHDN, CDR2 FVKESK.